A single sample is the source of the 11 T cell receptor beta chains below, sequenced in a study of blood T cell repertoires in COVID-19. Measured with immunoSEQ multiplex PCR; TCRdb has only the in-frame clones, and not every one. The data contain about 150,000 clones, roughly 84% of them seen just once; the ten biggest clones take up about 5.8%. Sample: PBMCs or T cells enriched from blood (not recorded which). The receptors were gathered from a woman aged 45-65 years who had been exposed to COVID-19.

This chain uses TRBV6-2 or TRBV6-3 with TRBJ2-7; D possibly corresponds to TRBD2 (6 bases). Trimming removed 2 bases from V and 11 bases from J, with 13 bases in between. Looked up from germline, CDR1 is MNHEY and CDR2 is SVGEGT. The CDR3 consists of 12 residues. The CDR3 region is CASSYPGWEEYF. The DNA for the CDR3 is TGTGCCAGCAGTTACCCCGGGTGGGAGGAGTACTTC.

The V and J genes are TRBV2 and TRBJ1-2; D not resolved. Trimming took off 9 bases at V and 1 base at J, with 12 bases between the two ends. The CDR3 consists of 13 residues. Germline-derived CDR1 and CDR2 are SNHLY and FYNNEI. The chain's CDR3 is CASSSRNNYGYTF. In DNA form, the CDR3 reads TGTGCCAGTTCGTCCAGAAATAACTATGGCTACACCTTC.

This clone has a handful of counts. The CDR3 protein is CASRGAGDTGELFF. CDR3 nucleotides: TGTGCCAGCAGAGGGGCGGGGGACACCGGGGAGCTGTTTTTT. The V gene is TRBV6-5, the J gene TRBJ2-2; 7 bases align to TRBD2. Germline V gene lookup returns CDR1 MNHEY and CDR2 SVGAGI. The length of the CDR3 is 14 residues. With 6 bases clipped from V and 3 bases from J, the junction kept 4 bases outside the gene matches.

DNA of the CDR3: TGTGCCAGCAGTGGTGACAGGGGGAACACTGAAGCTTTCTTT. Its protein is CASSGDRGNTEAFF. The J gene is TRBJ1-1, the V gene TRBV2; 8 nucleotides match TRBD1. The germline V gene has CDR1 SNHLY and CDR2 FYNNEI. Trimming took 4 bases from V and 1 from J; bases not matched to a gene: 2. The CDR3 spans 14 residues. Full variable domain (missing parts from reference TRBV2 and TRBJ1-1): EPEVTQTPSHQVTQMGQEVILRCVPISNHLYFYWYRQILGQKVEFLVSFYNNEISEKSEIFDDQFSVERPDGSNFTLKIRSTKLEDSAMYFCASSGDRGNTEAFFGQGTRLTVV.

This chain uses TRBV5-6 with TRBJ2-3; D ambiguous. This CDR3 has 11 residues. The germline V gene encodes CDR1 SGHDT and CDR2 YYEEEE. Trimming left V 4 bases short and J 3 bases short, with 3 bases between. CDR3 in DNA: TGTGCCAGCAGCCATACAGATACGCAGTATTTT. It yields the protein CASSHTDTQYF.

V gene TRBV29-1 combines with J gene TRBJ2-1, with 7 bases identical to TRBD2. Germline lookup yields CDR1 SQVTM and CDR2 ANQGSEA. The V and J ends lost 4 bases and 4 bases, in that order; junction bases with no gene match: 4. This CDR3 is built from 13 residues. For the CDR3, the DNA is TGCAGCGTTGGGCTAGCGGAGTACAATGAGCAGTTCTTC. Translating gives CSVGLAEYNEQFF.

This clone appeared a single time. The genes are TRBV30 and TRBJ2-2; 7 bases match TRBD2. Germline V gene lookup returns CDR1 GTSNPN and CDR2 SVGIG (reference sequence). Germline trimming cut 4 bases from V and 7 bases from J; bases unmatched to any gene: 6. The CDR3 length is 13 residues. This CDR3 is CAWTSGVNGELFF. The CDR3 DNA reads as TGTGCCTGGACTAGCGGAGTTAACGGGGAGCTGTTTTTT. The full variable domain, rest sourced from reference TRBV30 and TRBJ2-2, is SQTIHQWPATLVQPVGSPLSLECTVEGTSNPNLYWYRQAAGRGLQLLFYSVGIGQISSEVPQNLSASRPQDRQFILSSKKLLLSDSGFYLCAWTSGVNGELFFGEGSRLTVL.

The chain employs TRBV5-8 and TRBJ1-4; D possibly corresponds to TRBD1 (6 bases). V was clipped by 6 bases and J by 8 bases, with 14 bases between them. From germline, CDR1 is SGHTS and CDR2 YDEGEE. The CDR3 is made up of 13 amino acids. CDR3 DNA: TGTGCCAGCAACACCGCAGGGGCCGAAAAACTGTTTTTT. Encoded protein: CASNTAGAEKLFF.

V gene TRBV9 combines with J gene TRBJ2-7; tentatively, D is TRBD2 (6 bases). Germline V gives CDR1 SGDLS, CDR2 YYNGEE. Between the trimmed V and J ends, which lost 0 bases and 3 bases, there was a span of 13 bases. The CDR3 length is 15 residues. CDR3 sequence reads: CASSVAGEAFYEQYF. CDR3 DNA: TGTGCCAGCAGCGTAGCGGGGGAGGCCTTCTACGAGCAGTACTTC.

V gene TRBV7-8 combines with J gene TRBJ2-7; possible D gene TRBD2, 6 bases. The CDR3 runs to 12 residues. Per germline, CDR1 SGHVS and CDR2 FQNEAQ. The V end lost 3 bases, the J end lost 3 bases, and 6 bases lay between the germline ends. This CDR3 reads CASSLRDYEQYF. CDR3 in DNA: TGTGCCAGCAGCTTGCGGGACTACGAGCAGTACTTC.

The chain has TRBV5-6 and TRBJ2-4; TRBD2 agrees at 10 bases. V lost 4 bases, J lost 10 bases, and 11 bases stayed unmatched. CDR1 and CDR2 from the germline V gene are SGHDT and YYEEEE. This CDR3 has 15 amino acids. In DNA form, the CDR3 reads TGTGCCAGCAGCCCCCTAGCGGGGGCGAGCGGTATTCAGTACTTC. This encodes CASSPLAGASGIQYF.